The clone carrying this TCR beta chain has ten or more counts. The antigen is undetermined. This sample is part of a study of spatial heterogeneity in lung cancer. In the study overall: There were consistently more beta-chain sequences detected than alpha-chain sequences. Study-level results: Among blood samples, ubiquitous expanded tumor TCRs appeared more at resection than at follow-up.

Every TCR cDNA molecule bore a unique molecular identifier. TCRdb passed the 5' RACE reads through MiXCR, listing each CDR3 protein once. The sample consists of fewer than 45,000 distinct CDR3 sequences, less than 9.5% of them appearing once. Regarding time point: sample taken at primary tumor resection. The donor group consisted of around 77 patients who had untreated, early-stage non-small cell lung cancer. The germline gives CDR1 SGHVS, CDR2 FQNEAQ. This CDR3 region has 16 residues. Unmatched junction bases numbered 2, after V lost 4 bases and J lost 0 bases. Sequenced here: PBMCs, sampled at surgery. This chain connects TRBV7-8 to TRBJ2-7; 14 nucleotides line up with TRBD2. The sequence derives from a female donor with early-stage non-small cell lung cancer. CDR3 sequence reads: CASSWGTSGSSYEQYF. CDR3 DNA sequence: TGTGCCAGCAGCTGGGGGACTAGCGGGAGCTCCTACGAGCAGTACTTC.